This TCR beta chain derives from a study of T cell changes during pregnancy in multiple sclerosis. V lost 5 bases, J lost 4 bases, and 14 bases lay in between. The CDR3 has 14 residues. CDR1 is MGHDK and CDR2 is SYGVNS in the germline V gene. Clones were read by immunoSEQ multiplex PCR, and TCRdb kept only the in-frame ones, dropping some. The sample has about 73,000 clones; approximately 92% are singletons. The TCR comes from a female donor in good health, enrolled as a control in a pregnancy study. The chain employs TRBV25-1 and TRBJ2-5, with D perhaps matching TRBD1 (6 bases). The sample in question was peripheral blood, obtained in the third trimester of pregnancy. In DNA, the CDR3 is TGTGCCAGCAGTACGGGACACGACTTAGAGACCCAGTACTTC. This gives the protein CASSTGHDLETQYF.